This entry features one T cell receptor (beta chain) sequence. The data originate from a study of T cell changes during pregnancy in multiple sclerosis. Generated by immunoSEQ multiplex PCR, the TCRdb table keeps only in-frame clones and is missing some. The sample shows 90,000 to 120,000 clones, roughly nine tenths of them seen only once. CDR1 is MNHNY and CDR2 is SVGAGI in the germline V gene (reference sequence). The CDR3 has 15 residues. J lost 4 bases, V lost 11 bases, and 13 bases had no gene match. This material consisted of peripheral blood, taken after pregnancy. The clonotype comes from a female donor with multiple sclerosis, enrolled in a pregnancy study. This chain joins TRBV6-6 and TRBJ2-2; 7 bases match TRBD1. For the CDR3, the DNA is TGTGCCGGATCAAGACCGGACAGGCCCACCGGGGAGCTGTTTTTT. As protein: CAGSRPDRPTGELFF.